These 2 T cell receptor beta chains share one sample of origin, sequenced in a study of CD8+CD57+ T cells in acquired aplastic anemia. Before being chosen for sequencing, patients had shown CD8+CD57+ cell expansion by flow cytometry. Profiling of TCR beta VDJ combinations and CDR3 sequences used genomic DNA as template. One entry per CDR3 protein, called by TCRdb with MiXCR from the reads. Altogether about 40,000 distinct CDR3 sequences are present, roughly 63% being singletons, with the ten largest covering 50% to 70%. The sequenced material came from sorted CD4+, CD8+, or CD8+CD57+ T cells (not recorded which) from PBMCs. The receptors come from a human donor with aplastic anemia.

On this clonotype itself: Just one base apart from a much larger clone, this may be a read error. The chain couples TRBV12-3 or TRBV12-4 to TRBJ2-2; 8 bases are a match to TRBD2. The CDR3 is made up of 15 amino acids. The CDR3 DNA reads as TGTGCCAGCAGCGGGACTAGTCTGAGCACCGGGGAGCTGGTTTTT. Its protein is CASSGTSLSTGELVF.

The chain combines TRBV29-1 with TRBJ1-2, with D uncertain. V was cut by 4 bases and J by 0 bases, with 6 bases left in between. The CDR3 covers 12 residues. Germline V lookup: CDR1 SQVTM, CDR2 ANQGSEA. CDR3 in DNA: TGCAGCGTTGGGATGACTAACTATGGCTACACCTTC. Its protein product is CSVGMTNYGYTF.